These T cell receptor beta chains were read from a single sample in a study of Ad26.COV2.S vaccination and SARS-CoV-2 variants. Measured with immunoSEQ multiplex PCR; TCRdb has only the in-frame clones, and not every one. This table holds about 480,000 clones, approximately 88% found once. The input for sequencing was peripheral blood, taken in a trial of Ad26.COV2.S vaccine versus placebo. These receptors all come from a person between 18 and 59 years old who received the Ad26.COV2.S COVID-19 vaccine or a placebo. Both conserved end residues are part of each CDR3. A D gene is named only where the DNA matches it firmly. For some rows the clone size is stated as once, few or many, or as a class when expanded; others skip it.

cdr3_length: 13
j_call: TRBJ2-7
v_call: TRBV20-1
d_call: NA
clone_size: NA
cdr3_aa: CSASAPGAPEQYF
cdr3_nt: TGCAGTGCTAGTGCCCCGGGGGCGCCCGAGCAGTACTTC

cdr3_length: 14
j_call: TRBJ2-2
v_call: TRBV24-1
d_call: NA
clone_size: NA
cdr3_aa: CATSLAGVTGELFF
cdr3_nt: TGTGCCACCAGCCTAGCAGGGGTCACCGGGGAGCTGTTTTTT

cdr3_length: 12
j_call: TRBJ2-5
v_call: TRBV18
d_call: NA
clone_size: NA
cdr3_aa: CASSRALETQYF
cdr3_nt: TGTGCCAGCTCGCGCGCTCTAGAGACCCAGTACTTC

cdr3_length: 16
j_call: TRBJ2-7
v_call: TRBV6-1
d_call: NA
clone_size: NA
cdr3_aa: CASSGPGQRGSYEQYF
cdr3_nt: TGTGCCAGCAGTGGACCGGGCCAACGGGGCTCCTACGAGCAGTACTTC

cdr3_length: 13
j_call: TRBJ1-2
v_call: TRBV6-5
d_call: TRBD1
clone_size: NA
cdr3_aa: CASRDRGLGGYTF
cdr3_nt: TGTGCCAGCAGGGACAGGGGGCTTGGTGGCTACACCTTC

cdr3_length: 21
j_call: TRBJ2-3
v_call: TRBV24-1
d_call: TRBD2
clone_size: few
cdr3_aa: CATSDFSFRLAGEGSTDTQYF
cdr3_nt: TGTGCCACCAGTGATTTCTCCTTTCGACTAGCGGGAGAGGGGAGCACAGATACGCAGTATTTT

cdr3_length: 14
j_call: TRBJ1-1
v_call: TRBV19
d_call: NA
clone_size: NA
cdr3_aa: CASTITGWYTEAFF
cdr3_nt: TGTGCCAGTACCATCACAGGGTGGTACACTGAAGCTTTCTTT

cdr3_length: 15
j_call: TRBJ2-1
v_call: TRBV29-1
d_call: TRBD2
clone_size: NA
cdr3_aa: CSVPSGGNSYNEQFF
cdr3_nt: TGCAGCGTCCCTAGCGGGGGGAACTCCTACAATGAGCAGTTCTTC

cdr3_length: 15
j_call: TRBJ2-7
v_call: TRBV2
d_call: NA
clone_size: NA
cdr3_aa: CASIASGSRSYEQYF
cdr3_nt: TGTGCCAGCATTGCATCAGGGAGTCGGTCCTACGAGCAGTACTTC

cdr3_length: 14
j_call: TRBJ2-2
v_call: TRBV19
d_call: NA
clone_size: few
cdr3_aa: CASRLSRWGGELFF
cdr3_nt: TGTGCCAGCAGACTTTCCCGTTGGGGTGGGGAGCTGTTTTTT

cdr3_length: 13
j_call: TRBJ2-1
v_call: TRBV14
d_call: NA
clone_size: NA
cdr3_aa: CASSQDLLGEQFF
cdr3_nt: TGTGCCAGCAGCCAAGATCTATTGGGAGAGCAGTTCTTC

cdr3_length: 16
j_call: TRBJ2-3
v_call: TRBV4-3
d_call: TRBD2
clone_size: NA
cdr3_aa: CAMDGTRAGSTDTQYF
cdr3_nt: TGCGCCATGGACGGGACTAGGGCGGGGTCCACAGATACGCAGTATTTT

cdr3_length: 15
j_call: TRBJ1-2
v_call: TRBV9
d_call: TRBD1
clone_size: once
cdr3_aa: CASSVTAGGSYGYTF
cdr3_nt: TGTGCCAGCAGCGTAACCGCAGGGGGCAGCTATGGCTACACCTTC

cdr3_length: 14
j_call: TRBJ1-1
v_call: TRBV7-3
d_call: NA
clone_size: NA
cdr3_aa: CASSFGPLNTEAFF
cdr3_nt: TGTGCCAGCAGCTTTGGACCGCTGAACACTGAAGCTTTCTTT

cdr3_length: 14
j_call: TRBJ1-2
v_call: TRBV29-1
d_call: NA
clone_size: NA
cdr3_aa: CSVELQGSFYGYTF
cdr3_nt: TGCAGCGTTGAACTCCAGGGGTCATTCTATGGCTACACCTTC

cdr3_length: 16
j_call: TRBJ2-2
v_call: TRBV3-1/TRBV3-2
d_call: TRBD2
clone_size: NA
cdr3_aa: CASSRGGLGGTGELFF
cdr3_nt: TGTGCCAGCAGCCGGGGGGGACTAGGTGGCACCGGGGAGCTGTTTTTT

cdr3_length: 11
j_call: TRBJ2-7
v_call: TRBV27
d_call: NA
clone_size: NA
cdr3_aa: CASSFGSEQYF
cdr3_nt: TGTGCCAGCAGTTTTGGCTCCGAGCAGTACTTC

cdr3_length: 15
j_call: TRBJ2-1
v_call: TRBV11-3
d_call: TRBD2
clone_size: NA
cdr3_aa: CASSLSGSFLNEQFF
cdr3_nt: TGTGCCAGCAGCCTAAGCGGGAGCTTTCTCAATGAGCAGTTCTTC

cdr3_length: 15
j_call: TRBJ1-1
v_call: TRBV28
d_call: TRBD1
clone_size: NA
cdr3_aa: CASRDSINRGTEAFF
cdr3_nt: TGTGCCAGCCGTGACTCTATAAACAGGGGGACTGAAGCTTTCTTT

cdr3_length: 13
j_call: TRBJ1-2
v_call: TRBV5-1
d_call: NA
clone_size: NA
cdr3_aa: CASSIDSNYGYTF
cdr3_nt: TGCGCCAGCAGTATAGACTCTAACTATGGCTACACCTTC

cdr3_length: 14
j_call: TRBJ1-2
v_call: TRBV28
d_call: NA
clone_size: NA
cdr3_aa: CASSLPRINYGYTF
cdr3_nt: TGTGCCAGCAGTCTCCCGAGGATTAACTATGGCTACACCTTC

cdr3_length: 14
j_call: TRBJ2-7
v_call: TRBV10-1
d_call: TRBD2
clone_size: NA
cdr3_aa: CASILTSGRSEQYF
cdr3_nt: TGCGCCAGCATACTCACTAGCGGGAGAAGCGAGCAGTACTTC

cdr3_length: 14
j_call: TRBJ2-1
v_call: TRBV5-1
d_call: NA
clone_size: NA
cdr3_aa: CASSLGTSYNEQFF
cdr3_nt: TGCGCCAGCAGCTTGGGCACTAGCTACAATGAGCAGTTCTTC

cdr3_length: 13
j_call: TRBJ2-3
v_call: TRBV27
d_call: TRBD2
clone_size: NA
cdr3_aa: CASRTSGTDTQYF
cdr3_nt: TGTGCCAGCAGGACTAGCGGCACAGATACGCAGTATTTT

cdr3_length: 15
j_call: TRBJ1-5
v_call: TRBV28
d_call: NA
clone_size: NA
cdr3_aa: CASRAAGAGNQPQHF
cdr3_nt: TGTGCCAGCAGGGCTGCAGGGGCGGGCAATCAGCCCCAGCATTTT

cdr3_length: 13
j_call: TRBJ2-2
v_call: TRBV6-5
d_call: NA
clone_size: NA
cdr3_aa: CATGGSRSGELFF
cdr3_nt: TGTGCCACGGGCGGTAGTCGGTCCGGGGAGCTGTTTTTT

cdr3_length: 15
j_call: TRBJ1-6
v_call: TRBV2
d_call: NA
clone_size: few
cdr3_aa: CASSEATGYNSPLHF
cdr3_nt: TGTGCCAGCAGTGAAGCTACAGGTTATAATTCACCCCTCCACTTT

cdr3_length: 13
j_call: TRBJ2-7
v_call: TRBV7-8
d_call: TRBD2
clone_size: NA
cdr3_aa: CASSLGGKGEQYF
cdr3_nt: TGTGCCAGCAGCTTGGGGGGGAAAGGAGAGCAGTACTTC

cdr3_length: 13
j_call: TRBJ2-7
v_call: TRBV27
d_call: TRBD2
clone_size: once
cdr3_aa: CASRLAGREEQYF
cdr3_nt: TGTGCCAGCAGACTAGCGGGAAGGGAAGAGCAGTACTTC

cdr3_length: 17
j_call: TRBJ1-5
v_call: TRBV11-2
d_call: NA
clone_size: NA
cdr3_aa: CASSLTSGGTGNQPQHF
cdr3_nt: TGTGCCAGCAGCCTGACTAGTGGGGGAACAGGGAATCAGCCCCAGCATTTT

cdr3_length: 13
j_call: TRBJ2-5
v_call: TRBV5-1
d_call: NA
clone_size: NA
cdr3_aa: CASSLGTKETQYF
cdr3_nt: TGCGCCAGCAGCCTCGGAACGAAAGAGACCCAGTACTTC

cdr3_length: 16
j_call: TRBJ1-6
v_call: TRBV6-5
d_call: NA
clone_size: NA
cdr3_aa: CASSYLASGGDSPLHF
cdr3_nt: TGTGCCAGCAGTTACTTAGCTTCGGGGGGCGATTCACCCCTCCACTTT

cdr3_length: 20
j_call: TRBJ2-7
v_call: TRBV11-2
d_call: NA
clone_size: NA
cdr3_aa: CASSLDLWRSGERNSDEQYF
cdr3_nt: TGTGCCAGCAGCTTAGATCTGTGGCGGAGTGGGGAGCGGAATTCAGACGAGCAGTACTTC

cdr3_length: 16
j_call: TRBJ2-7
v_call: TRBV6-5
d_call: NA
clone_size: NA
cdr3_aa: CASSYSGIVPSYEQYF
cdr3_nt: TGTGCCAGCAGTTACTCGGGGATAGTCCCCTCCTACGAGCAGTACTTC

cdr3_length: 15
j_call: TRBJ2-7
v_call: TRBV2
d_call: TRBD2
clone_size: NA
cdr3_aa: CASQFLAGGSYEQYF
cdr3_nt: TGTGCCAGCCAGTTCCTGGCGGGAGGTTCCTACGAGCAGTACTTC

cdr3_length: 15
j_call: TRBJ1-5
v_call: TRBV19
d_call: TRBD1
clone_size: NA
cdr3_aa: CASSNQGQGRQPQHF
cdr3_nt: TGTGCCAGTAGTAACCAGGGACAGGGGAGGCAGCCCCAGCATTTT

cdr3_length: 18
j_call: TRBJ2-4
v_call: TRBV5-6
d_call: TRBD1
clone_size: NA
cdr3_aa: CASSIRQGSFLAKNIQYF
cdr3_nt: TGTGCCAGCAGCATAAGACAGGGAAGTTTTTTAGCCAAAAACATTCAGTACTTC

cdr3_length: 13
j_call: TRBJ2-1
v_call: TRBV28
d_call: NA
clone_size: NA
cdr3_aa: CASSLSARAEQFF
cdr3_nt: TGTGCCAGCAGTTTATCGGCTCGGGCTGAGCAGTTCTTC

cdr3_length: 15
j_call: TRBJ1-1
v_call: TRBV7-2
d_call: TRBD1
clone_size: once
cdr3_aa: CASSTRQGVGTEAFF
cdr3_nt: TGTGCCAGCAGCACTAGACAGGGAGTCGGCACTGAAGCTTTCTTT

cdr3_length: 16
j_call: TRBJ2-3
v_call: TRBV9
d_call: TRBD2
clone_size: NA
cdr3_aa: CASSPRTSGSGYTQYF
cdr3_nt: TGTGCCAGCAGCCCCCGGACTAGCGGGAGCGGCTATACGCAGTATTTT

cdr3_length: 14
j_call: TRBJ2-7
v_call: TRBV28
d_call: NA
clone_size: NA
cdr3_aa: CASSKGANSYEQYF
cdr3_nt: TGTGCCAGTTCAAAAGGGGCCAACTCCTACGAGCAGTACTTC

cdr3_length: 14
j_call: TRBJ2-7
v_call: TRBV18
d_call: NA
clone_size: NA
cdr3_aa: CASSPATRGYEQYF
cdr3_nt: TGTGCCAGCTCACCCGCAACCCGGGGGTACGAGCAGTACTTC

cdr3_length: 15
j_call: TRBJ2-5
v_call: TRBV18
d_call: TRBD2
clone_size: NA
cdr3_aa: CASSPGLADEETQYF
cdr3_nt: TGTGCCAGCTCTCCTGGACTAGCGGACGAAGAGACCCAGTACTTC

cdr3_length: 14
j_call: TRBJ2-1
v_call: TRBV9
d_call: NA
clone_size: NA
cdr3_aa: CASSVVYPSDEQFF
cdr3_nt: TGTGCCAGCAGCGTAGTATATCCTTCGGATGAGCAGTTCTTC

cdr3_length: 16
j_call: TRBJ2-2
v_call: TRBV19
d_call: TRBD1
clone_size: NA
cdr3_aa: CASSADRARRTGELFF
cdr3_nt: TGTGCCAGTAGTGCAGACAGGGCCCGGCGGACCGGGGAGCTGTTTTTT

cdr3_length: 11
j_call: TRBJ2-3
v_call: TRBV24-1
d_call: NA
clone_size: NA
cdr3_aa: CATSALDTQYF
cdr3_nt: TGTGCCACCAGTGCTCTGGATACGCAGTATTTT

cdr3_length: 15
j_call: TRBJ1-4
v_call: TRBV5-1
d_call: NA
clone_size: NA
cdr3_aa: CASSSTGRPNEKLFF
cdr3_nt: TGCGCCAGCAGCTCGACAGGCCGCCCTAATGAAAAACTGTTTTTT

cdr3_length: 14
j_call: TRBJ2-3
v_call: TRBV29-1
d_call: NA
clone_size: NA
cdr3_aa: CSVDRVGVADTQYF
cdr3_nt: TGCAGCGTTGATAGGGTAGGGGTGGCAGATACGCAGTATTTT

cdr3_length: 13
j_call: TRBJ1-2
v_call: TRBV5-1
d_call: NA
clone_size: NA
cdr3_aa: CASSFFIQAGYTF
cdr3_nt: TGCGCCAGCAGCTTTTTTATTCAGGCTGGCTACACCTTC

cdr3_length: 16
j_call: TRBJ2-1
v_call: TRBV6-1
d_call: NA
clone_size: NA
cdr3_aa: CASSEVVRGTYNEQFF
cdr3_nt: TGTGCCAGCAGTGAAGTGGTCAGGGGGACTTACAATGAGCAGTTCTTC

cdr3_length: 14
j_call: TRBJ2-7
v_call: TRBV19
d_call: NA
clone_size: NA
cdr3_aa: CASSIRGSTYEQYF
cdr3_nt: TGTGCCAGTAGTATTCGAGGGAGTACGTACGAGCAGTACTTC

cdr3_length: 12
j_call: TRBJ1-5
v_call: TRBV28
d_call: NA
clone_size: NA
cdr3_aa: CASRDDPLLQHF
cdr3_nt: TGTGCCAGCAGGGACGACCCCCTTCTCCAGCATTTT

cdr3_length: 15
j_call: TRBJ1-2
v_call: TRBV5-1
d_call: TRBD1
clone_size: NA
cdr3_aa: CASSLAGTGGYGYTF
cdr3_nt: TGCGCCAGCAGCTTGGCCGGGACAGGGGGGTATGGCTACACCTTC